This TCR beta chain was observed in a study of blood T cells in healthy people across ages. Broader study findings: Per million T cells, the diversity of TCR beta decreased roughly linearly as age advanced. Long-lived donors carried more naive CD4+ cells and greater diversity than aged donors.

CDR1 is MRHNA, CDR2 SNTAGT, per germline. V trimming: 4 bases; J trimming: 11 bases; junction bases outside the gene matches: 13. CDR3 size: 15 residues. About this clonotype itself: Antigen: not known.

Through a sample-barcoded 5' primer and a J-beta primer mix, a second PCR was run for roughly 7 to 12 cycles. TCRdb analysed the 5' RACE reads with MiXCR anew, one entry per CDR3 protein. The sample lists over 600,000 distinct CDR3 sequences, around two fifths occurring once. No fewer than 7 million PBMCs went into each sample. The material sequenced was blood. The sequence was collected from a man older than 75 in good health. The chain carries TRBV6-4 and TRBJ2-5; 10 nucleotides agree with TRBD2. The CDR3 here is CASSGSGGAWNEQYF. The CDR3 DNA follows: TGTGCCAGCAGTGGAAGCGGGGGGGCATGGAATGAGCAGTACTTC.